The TCR beta chain under discussion was sequenced for a study of T cell clonotyping in hematopoietic cell transplantation. The germline gives CDR1 SGHDN, CDR2 FVKESK. This CDR3 spans 17 amino acids. Germline trimming cut 4 bases from V and 7 bases from J; bases unmatched to any gene: 19. Method: immunoSEQ multiplex PCR; TCRdb's copy keeps in-frame clones and lacks some. The sample includes some 4,300 clones, about 95% of them seen just once. The source material was PBMCs, sampled 100 days after allogeneic stem cell transplant. This rearrangement joins TRBV14 to TRBJ2-7; 7 bases line up with TRBD2. This sequence originates from a male patient aged 40-50 years who had an allogeneic stem cell transplant from a related donor, so the T cells may come from the graft donor. Some clones in this sample may be carry-over from other donors' samples. CDR3 nucleotides: TGTGCCAGCAGCCGACCACGGGATGGCGGGAGAACAAGGGAGCAGTACTTC. Residues: CASSRPRDGGRTREQYF.